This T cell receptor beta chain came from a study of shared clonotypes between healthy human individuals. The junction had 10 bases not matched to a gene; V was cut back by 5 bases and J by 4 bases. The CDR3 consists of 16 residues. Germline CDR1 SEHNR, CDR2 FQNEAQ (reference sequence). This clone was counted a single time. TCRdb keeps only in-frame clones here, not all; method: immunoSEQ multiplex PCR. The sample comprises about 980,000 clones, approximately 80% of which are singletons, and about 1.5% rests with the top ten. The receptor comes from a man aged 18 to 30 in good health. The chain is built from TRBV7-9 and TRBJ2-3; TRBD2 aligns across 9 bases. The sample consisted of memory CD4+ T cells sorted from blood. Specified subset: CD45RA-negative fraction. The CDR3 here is CASSLSWREGADTQYF. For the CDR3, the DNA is TGTGCCAGCAGCCTATCGTGGCGGGAGGGAGCAGATACGCAGTATTTT.